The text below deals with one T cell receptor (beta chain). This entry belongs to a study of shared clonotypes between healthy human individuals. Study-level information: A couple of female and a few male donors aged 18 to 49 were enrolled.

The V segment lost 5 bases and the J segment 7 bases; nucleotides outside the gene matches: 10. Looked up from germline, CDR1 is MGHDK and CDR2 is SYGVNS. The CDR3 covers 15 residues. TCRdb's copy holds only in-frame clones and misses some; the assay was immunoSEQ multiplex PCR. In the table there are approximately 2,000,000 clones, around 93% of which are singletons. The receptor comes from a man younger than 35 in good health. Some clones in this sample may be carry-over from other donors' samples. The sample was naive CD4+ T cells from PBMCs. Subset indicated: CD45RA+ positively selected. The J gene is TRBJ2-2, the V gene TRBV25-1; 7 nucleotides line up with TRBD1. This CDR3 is CASSSDRESIGELFF. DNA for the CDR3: TGTGCCAGCAGTTCTGACAGGGAGAGTATCGGGGAGCTGTTTTTT.